The rows below give T cell receptor beta chains drawn from one sample of a study of shared clonotypes between healthy human individuals. Only in-frame clones appear in the TCRdb table, and some are missing; sequencing was by immunoSEQ multiplex PCR. The sample yields hundreds of thousands of clones, roughly 95% seen once. The sample was naive CD8+ T cells sorted from blood. The receptor source for this set is a woman in her twenties or thirties in good health. Both conserved end residues are part of each CDR3. The D gene is left open where the match is weak.

v_gene	d_gene	j_gene	CDR3nt	CDR3aa
TRBV27	.	TRBJ2-1	TGTGCCAGCAGTGGACCCGGGAACCGGGGGCAGTTCTTC	CASSGPGNRGQFF
TRBV19	.	TRBJ2-7	TGTGCCAGTAGCCCGACATCAGCCCACGAGCAGTACTTC	CASSPTSAHEQYF
TRBV27	.	TRBJ2-7	TGTGCCAGCAGTGCGTCCATCGGGACTTACTCCTACGAGCAGTACTTC	CASSASIGTYSYEQYF
TRBV27	.	TRBJ1-5	TGTGCCAGCAGTCCCTTTATAGTCAGGGGTGGTCAGCCCCAGCATTTT	CASSPFIVRGGQPQHF
TRBV11-3	TRBD1	TRBJ2-1	TGTGCCAGCAGCTCCGGGACAGGTAGCAATGAGCAGTTCTTC	CASSSGTGSNEQFF
TRBV19	.	TRBJ1-1	TGTGCCAGTTCCGACACAAACACTGAAGCTTTCTTT	CASSDTNTEAFF
TRBV14	TRBD1	TRBJ1-2	TGTGCCAGCAGCCAAGATCAAGGACAGGGATTTTATGGCTACACCTTC	CASSQDQGQGFYGYTF
TRBV21-1	.	TRBJ1-1	TGTGGTACGGGGAGGACTGAAGCTTTCTTT	CGTGRTEAFF
TRBV19	TRBD2	TRBJ2-1	TGTGCCAGTAGTATGGGACTAGCGGGAGATCTTGCGGTCGATGAGCAGTTCTTC	CASSMGLAGDLAVDEQFF
TRBV2	.	TRBJ1-2	TGTGCCAGCAGTGGAGGCTACACCTTC	CASSGGYTF
TRBV10-2	.	TRBJ1-1	TGCGCCAGCAGTGAGAGGGGACACATGAACACTGAAGCTTTCTTT	CASSERGHMNTEAFF
TRBV19	TRBD2	TRBJ2-7	TGTGCCAGTAGTATAGATCACTTCGGACTAGCGGAAACCTACGAGCAGTACTTC	CASSIDHFGLAETYEQYF